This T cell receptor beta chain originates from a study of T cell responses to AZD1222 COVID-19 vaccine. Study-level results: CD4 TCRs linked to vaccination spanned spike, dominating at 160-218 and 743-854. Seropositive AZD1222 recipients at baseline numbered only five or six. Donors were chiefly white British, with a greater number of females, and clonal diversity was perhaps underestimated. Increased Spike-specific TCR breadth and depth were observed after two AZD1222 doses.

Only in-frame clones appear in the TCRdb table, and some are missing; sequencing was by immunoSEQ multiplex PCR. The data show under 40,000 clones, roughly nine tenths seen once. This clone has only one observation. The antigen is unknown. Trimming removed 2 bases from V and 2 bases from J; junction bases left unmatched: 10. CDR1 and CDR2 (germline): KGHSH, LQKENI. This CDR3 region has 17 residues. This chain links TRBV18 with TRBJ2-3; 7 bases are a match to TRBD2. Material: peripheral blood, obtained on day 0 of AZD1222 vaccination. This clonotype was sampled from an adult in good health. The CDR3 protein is CASSPGAGEGSTDTQYF. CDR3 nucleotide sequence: TGTGCCAGCTCACCAGGCGCGGGAGAGGGGTCCACAGATACGCAGTATTTT.